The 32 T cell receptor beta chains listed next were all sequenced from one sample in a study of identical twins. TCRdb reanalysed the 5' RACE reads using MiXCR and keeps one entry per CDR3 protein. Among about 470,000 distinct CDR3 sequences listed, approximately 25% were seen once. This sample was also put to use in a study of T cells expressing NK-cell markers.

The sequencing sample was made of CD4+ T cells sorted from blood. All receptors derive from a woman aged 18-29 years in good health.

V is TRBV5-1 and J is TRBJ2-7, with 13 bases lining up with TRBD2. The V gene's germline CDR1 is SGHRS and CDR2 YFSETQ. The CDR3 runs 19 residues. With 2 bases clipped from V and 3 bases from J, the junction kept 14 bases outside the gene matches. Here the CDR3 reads CASSFSLTSGRLEVYEQYF. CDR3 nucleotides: TGCGCCAGCAGCTTCAGCTTGACTAGCGGGAGGCTTGAAGTCTACGAGCAGTACTTC.

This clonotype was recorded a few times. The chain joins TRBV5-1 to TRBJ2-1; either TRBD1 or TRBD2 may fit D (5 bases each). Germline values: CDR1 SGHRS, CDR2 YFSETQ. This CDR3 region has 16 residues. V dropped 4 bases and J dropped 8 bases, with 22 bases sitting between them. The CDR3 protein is CASSLQGGGRGYEQFF. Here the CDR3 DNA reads TGCGCCAGCAGCCTTCAGGGTGGGGGAAGAGGGTATGAGCAGTTCTTC.

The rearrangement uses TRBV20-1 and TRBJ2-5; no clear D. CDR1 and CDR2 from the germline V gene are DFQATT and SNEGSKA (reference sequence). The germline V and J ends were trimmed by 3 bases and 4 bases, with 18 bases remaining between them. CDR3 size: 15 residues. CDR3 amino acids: CSASDAATQRETQYF. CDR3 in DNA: TGCAGTGCTAGTGATGCCGCCACCCAACGAGAGACCCAGTACTTC.

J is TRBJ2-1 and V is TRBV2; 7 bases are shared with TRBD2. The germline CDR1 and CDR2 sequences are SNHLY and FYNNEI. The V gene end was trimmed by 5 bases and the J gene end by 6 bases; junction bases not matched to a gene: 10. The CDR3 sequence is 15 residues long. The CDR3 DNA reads TGTGCCAGCAGTTTCGAGGCGGGGGACCCCAATGAGCAGTTCTTC. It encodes CASSFEAGDPNEQFF.

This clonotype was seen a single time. The CDR3 is CATGGTSGGREQFF. In DNA, the CDR3 is TGCGCCACCGGCGGGACTAGCGGGGGGCGGGAGCAGTTCTTC. The chain carries TRBV5-1 and TRBJ2-1; 15 bases line up with TRBD2. Germline assignment: CDR1 SGHRS and CDR2 YFSETQ. The junction had 8 bases not matched to a gene; V was cut back by 9 bases and J by 10 bases. This CDR3 is 14 amino acids long.

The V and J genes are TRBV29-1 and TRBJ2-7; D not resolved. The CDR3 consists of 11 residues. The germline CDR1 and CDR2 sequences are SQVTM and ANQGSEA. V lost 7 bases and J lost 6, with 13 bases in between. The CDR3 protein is CSAGTRSEQYF. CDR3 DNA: TGCAGCGCTGGAACCCGGTCCGAGCAGTACTTC.

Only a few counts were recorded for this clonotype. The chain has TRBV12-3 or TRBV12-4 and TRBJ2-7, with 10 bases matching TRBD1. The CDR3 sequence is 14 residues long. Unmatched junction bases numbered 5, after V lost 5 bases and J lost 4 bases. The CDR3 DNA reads TGTGCCAGCAGTAACCGGACAGGGGGGTACGAGCAGTACTTC. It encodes CASSNRTGGYEQYF.

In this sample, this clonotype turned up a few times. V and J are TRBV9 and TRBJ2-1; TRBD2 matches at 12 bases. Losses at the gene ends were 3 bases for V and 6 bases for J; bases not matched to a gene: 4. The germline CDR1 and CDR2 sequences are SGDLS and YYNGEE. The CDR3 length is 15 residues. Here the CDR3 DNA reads TGTGCCAGCAGCGCAGCTAGCGGGAGGGCCAATGAGCAGTTCTTC. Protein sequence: CASSAASGRANEQFF.

This CDR3 is CASSQVGGTTEAFF. Here the CDR3 DNA reads TGTGCCAGCAGCCAAGTCGGGGGTACCACTGAAGCTTTCTTT. The genes are TRBV4-2 and TRBJ1-1, with D possibly TRBD1 on 5 matching bases. Trimming removed 1 base at V and 4 bases at J, with 10 bases between. Germline CDR1 is LGHNA and CDR2 is YNFKEQ. The CDR3 is made up of 14 amino acids.

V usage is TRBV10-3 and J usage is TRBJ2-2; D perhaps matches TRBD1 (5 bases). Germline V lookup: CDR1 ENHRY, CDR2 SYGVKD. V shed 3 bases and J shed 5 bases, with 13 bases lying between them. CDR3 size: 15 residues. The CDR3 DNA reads TGTGCCATCAGTGACCAGGGTGAGAATACCGGGGAGCTGTTTTTT. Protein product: CAISDQGENTGELFF.

CDR3 bases: TGTGCCAGCAGCCTCCGGTCCGGGAGTTTTTCCGAGCAGTACTTC. Amino acids: CASSLRSGSFSEQYF. This chain joins TRBV7-9 and TRBJ2-7; the D gene is possibly TRBD2 (6 bases). Germline-derived CDR1 and CDR2 are SEHNR and FQNEAQ (reference sequence). The CDR3 length is 15 residues. V lost 5 bases and J 6 bases, leaving 20 bases between the germline ends.

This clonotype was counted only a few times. CDR3 bases: TGTGCCAGCAGCGTAGAAGGGAATAATTCACCCCTCCACTTT. It yields the protein CASSVEGNNSPLHF. The rearrangement uses TRBV9 and TRBJ1-6, with D hard to call. Germline CDR1 and CDR2: SGDLS and YYNGEE. The CDR3 sequence is 14 residues long. V lost 0 bases, J lost 5 bases, and 6 bases lay in between.

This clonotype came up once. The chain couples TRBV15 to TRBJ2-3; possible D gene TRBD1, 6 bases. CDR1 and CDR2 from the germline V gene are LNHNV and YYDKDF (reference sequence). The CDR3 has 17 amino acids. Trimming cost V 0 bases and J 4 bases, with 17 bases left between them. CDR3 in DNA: TGTGCCACCAGCAGAGAGGGTCAAACAGGGCCTGCAGATACGCAGTATTTT. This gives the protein CATSREGQTGPADTQYF.

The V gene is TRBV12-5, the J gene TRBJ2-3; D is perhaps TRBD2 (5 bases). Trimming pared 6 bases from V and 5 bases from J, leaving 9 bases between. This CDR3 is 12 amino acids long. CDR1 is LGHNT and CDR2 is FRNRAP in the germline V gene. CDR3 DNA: TGTGCTAGTGGCCCACTAGAAGATACGCAGTATTTT. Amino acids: CASGPLEDTQYF.

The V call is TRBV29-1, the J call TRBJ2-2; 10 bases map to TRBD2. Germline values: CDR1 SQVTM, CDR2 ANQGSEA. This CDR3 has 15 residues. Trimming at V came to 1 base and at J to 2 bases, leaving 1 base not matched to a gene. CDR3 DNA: TGCAGCGTTGAAGCTAGCGGGAGAAACACCGGGGAGCTGTTTTTT. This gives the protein CSVEASGRNTGELFF.

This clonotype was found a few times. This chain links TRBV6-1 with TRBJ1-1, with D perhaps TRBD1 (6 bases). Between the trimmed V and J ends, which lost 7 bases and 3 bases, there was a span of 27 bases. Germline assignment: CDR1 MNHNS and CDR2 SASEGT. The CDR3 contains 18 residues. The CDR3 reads CASTQRGGGKGADTEAFF. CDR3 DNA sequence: TGTGCCAGCACACAGCGGGGAGGGGGTAAGGGAGCGGACACTGAAGCTTTCTTT.

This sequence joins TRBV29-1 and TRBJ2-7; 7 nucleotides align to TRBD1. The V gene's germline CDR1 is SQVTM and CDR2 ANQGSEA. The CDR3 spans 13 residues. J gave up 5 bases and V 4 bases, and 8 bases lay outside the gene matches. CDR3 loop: CSVGVGQGDEQYF. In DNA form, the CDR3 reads TGCAGCGTTGGTGTGGGGCAGGGGGACGAGCAGTACTTC.

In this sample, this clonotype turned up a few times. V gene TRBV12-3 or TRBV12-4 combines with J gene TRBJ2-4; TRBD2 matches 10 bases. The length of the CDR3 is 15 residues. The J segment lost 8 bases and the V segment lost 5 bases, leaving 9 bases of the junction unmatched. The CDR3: CASSGSASGRDIQYF. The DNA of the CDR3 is TGTGCCAGCAGTGGGTCGGCTAGCGGGAGAGACATTCAGTACTTC.

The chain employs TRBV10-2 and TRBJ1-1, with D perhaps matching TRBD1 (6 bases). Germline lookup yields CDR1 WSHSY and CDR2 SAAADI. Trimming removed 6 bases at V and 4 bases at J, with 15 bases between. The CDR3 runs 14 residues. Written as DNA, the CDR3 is TGCGCCAGCAGAGAACAGGGATACGGCACTGAAGCTTTCTTT. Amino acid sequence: CASREQGYGTEAFF.

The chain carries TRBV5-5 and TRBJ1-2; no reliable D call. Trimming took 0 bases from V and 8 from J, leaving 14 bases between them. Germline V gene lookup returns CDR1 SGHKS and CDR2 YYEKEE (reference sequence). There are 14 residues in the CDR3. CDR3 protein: CASSLEAGGRGYTF. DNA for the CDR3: TGTGCCAGCAGCTTGGAGGCAGGAGGTCGGGGCTACACCTTC. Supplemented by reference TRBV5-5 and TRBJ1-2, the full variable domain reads DAGVTQSPTHLIKTRGQQVTLRCSPISGHKSVSWYQQVLGQGPQFIFQYYEKEERGRGNFPDRFSARQFPNYSSELNVNALLLGDSALYLCASSLEAGGRGYTFGSGTRLTVV.

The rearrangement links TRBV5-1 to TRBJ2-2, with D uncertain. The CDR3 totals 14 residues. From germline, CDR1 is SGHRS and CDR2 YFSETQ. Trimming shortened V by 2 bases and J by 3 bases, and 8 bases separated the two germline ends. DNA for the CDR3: TGCGCCAGCAGCTTTGGTCTTTACACCGGGGAGCTGTTTTTT. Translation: CASSFGLYTGELFF.

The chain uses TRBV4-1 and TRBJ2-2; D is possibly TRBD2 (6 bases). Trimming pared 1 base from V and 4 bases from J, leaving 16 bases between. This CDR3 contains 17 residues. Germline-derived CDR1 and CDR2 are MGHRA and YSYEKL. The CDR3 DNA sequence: TGCGCCAGCAGCCAAGGGACCGCGGGGTTGGCCACCGGGGAGCTGTTTTTT. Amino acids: CASSQGTAGLATGELFF.

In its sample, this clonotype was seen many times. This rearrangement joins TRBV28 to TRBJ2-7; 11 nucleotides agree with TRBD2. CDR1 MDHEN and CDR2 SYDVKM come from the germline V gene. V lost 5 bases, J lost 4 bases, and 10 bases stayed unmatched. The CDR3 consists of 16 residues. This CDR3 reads CASSPVLAGGPYEQYF. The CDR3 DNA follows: TGTGCCAGCAGTCCGGTATTAGCGGGGGGGCCGTACGAGCAGTACTTC.

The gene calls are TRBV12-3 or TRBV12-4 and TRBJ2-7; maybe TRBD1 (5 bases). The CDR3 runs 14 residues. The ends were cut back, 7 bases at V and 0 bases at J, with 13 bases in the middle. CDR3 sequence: CASKGGRDSYEQYF. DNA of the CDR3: TGTGCCAGCAAAGGCGGCAGGGACTCCTACGAGCAGTACTTC.

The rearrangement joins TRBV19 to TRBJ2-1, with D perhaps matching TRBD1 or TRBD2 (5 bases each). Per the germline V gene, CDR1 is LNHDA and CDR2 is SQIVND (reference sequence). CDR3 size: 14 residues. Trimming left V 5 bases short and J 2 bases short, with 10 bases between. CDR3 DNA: TGTGCCAGTAGTTCGCAGGGAGCCTACAATGAGCAGTTCTTC. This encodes CASSSQGAYNEQFF.

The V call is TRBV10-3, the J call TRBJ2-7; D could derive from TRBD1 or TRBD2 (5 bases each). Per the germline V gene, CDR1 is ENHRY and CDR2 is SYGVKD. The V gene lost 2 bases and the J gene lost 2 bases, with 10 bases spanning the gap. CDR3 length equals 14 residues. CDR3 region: CAISEGDPPYEQYF. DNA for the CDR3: TGTGCCATCAGTGAGGGGGACCCGCCCTACGAGCAGTACTTC.

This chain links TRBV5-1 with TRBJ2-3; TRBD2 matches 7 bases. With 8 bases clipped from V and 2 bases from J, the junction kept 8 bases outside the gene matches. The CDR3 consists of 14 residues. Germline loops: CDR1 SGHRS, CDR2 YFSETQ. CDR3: CASRGGRPTDTQYF. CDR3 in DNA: TGCGCCAGTAGGGGAGGGCGTCCCACAGATACGCAGTATTTT. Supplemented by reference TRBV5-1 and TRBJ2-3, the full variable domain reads KAGVTQTPRYLIKTRGQQVTLSCSPISGHRSVSWYQQTPGQGLQFLFEYFSETQRNKGNFPGRFSGRQFSNSRSEMNVSTLELGDSALYLCASRGGRPTDTQYFGPGTRLTVL.

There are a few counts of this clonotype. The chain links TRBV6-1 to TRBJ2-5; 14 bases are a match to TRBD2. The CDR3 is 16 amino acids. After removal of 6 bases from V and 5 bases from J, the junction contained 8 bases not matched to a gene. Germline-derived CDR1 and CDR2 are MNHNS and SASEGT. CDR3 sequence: CASSRRLAGGGETQYF. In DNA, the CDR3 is TGTGCCAGCAGCCGAAGACTAGCGGGAGGGGGTGAGACCCAGTACTTC.

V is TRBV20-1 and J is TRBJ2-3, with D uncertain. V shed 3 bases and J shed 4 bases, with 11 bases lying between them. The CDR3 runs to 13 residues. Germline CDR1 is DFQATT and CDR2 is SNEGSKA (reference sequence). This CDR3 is CSARGGVPDTQYF. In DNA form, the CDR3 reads TGCAGTGCTAGGGGCGGCGTGCCAGATACGCAGTATTTT.

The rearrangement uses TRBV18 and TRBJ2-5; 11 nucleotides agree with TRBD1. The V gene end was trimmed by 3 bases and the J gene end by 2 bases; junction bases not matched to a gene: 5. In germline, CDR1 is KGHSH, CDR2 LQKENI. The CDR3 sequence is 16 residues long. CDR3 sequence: CASSPRDRGNQETQYF. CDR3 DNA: TGTGCCAGCTCACCCCGGGACAGGGGGAATCAAGAGACCCAGTACTTC.

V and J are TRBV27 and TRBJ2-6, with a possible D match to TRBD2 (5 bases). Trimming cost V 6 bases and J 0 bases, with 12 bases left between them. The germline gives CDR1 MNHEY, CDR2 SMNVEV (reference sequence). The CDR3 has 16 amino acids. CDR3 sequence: CASRPLGPSGANVLTF. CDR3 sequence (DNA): TGTGCCAGCAGGCCACTAGGACCCTCTGGGGCCAACGTCCTGACTTTC.

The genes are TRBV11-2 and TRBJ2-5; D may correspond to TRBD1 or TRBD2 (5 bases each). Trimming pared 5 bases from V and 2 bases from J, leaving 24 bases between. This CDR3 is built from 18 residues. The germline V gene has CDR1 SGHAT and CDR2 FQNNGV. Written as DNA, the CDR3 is TGTGCCAGCAGCCGGGGCTGGGCGGGTCGTAGGTATCAAGAGACCCAGTACTTC. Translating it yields CASSRGWAGRRYQETQYF.